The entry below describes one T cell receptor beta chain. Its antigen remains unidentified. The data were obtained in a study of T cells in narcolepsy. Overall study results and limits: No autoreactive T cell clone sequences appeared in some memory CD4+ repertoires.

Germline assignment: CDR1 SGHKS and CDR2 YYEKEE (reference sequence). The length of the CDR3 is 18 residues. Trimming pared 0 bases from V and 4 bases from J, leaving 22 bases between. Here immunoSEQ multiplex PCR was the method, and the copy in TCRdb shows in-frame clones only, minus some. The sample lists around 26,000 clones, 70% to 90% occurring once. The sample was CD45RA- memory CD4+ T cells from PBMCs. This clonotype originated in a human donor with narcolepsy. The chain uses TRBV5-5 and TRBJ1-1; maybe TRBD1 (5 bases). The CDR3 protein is CASSLAPIGGRLGTEAFF. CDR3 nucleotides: TGTGCCAGCAGCTTGGCCCCGATCGGGGGACGGTTAGGCACTGAAGCTTTCTTT.